This T cell receptor (beta chain) was obtained from a study of T cells in Graves' hyperthyroidism and ophthalmopathy. Hyperthyroidism had been newly diagnosed in patients aged 18 to 65, and its duration was under 2 months. This clonotype was detected ten times or more. Trimming removed 0 bases from V and 1 base from J, with 6 bases in between. CDR3 size: 14 residues. Researchers amplified the TCR beta CDR3 regions from RNA transcripts. Carried out on the TCR CDR3, a first-round RT-PCR used the HTBI primer set. MiXCR, run by TCRdb on the multiplex PCR reads, gives a single entry per CDR3 protein. The repertoire consists of about 580,000 distinct CDR3 sequences, with 46% occurring once and the leading ten covering about 8.3%.

Material: peripheral blood or thyroid tissue (not recorded which). This receptor was taken from a woman under 30 with Graves' hyperthyroidism. The V and J genes are TRBV12-3 or TRBV12-4 and TRBJ1-1, with D unclear. In DNA, the CDR3 is TGTGCCAGCAGTTTAGCGCCGAGGAACACTGAAGCTTTCTTT. Its protein is CASSLAPRNTEAFF.